This T cell receptor beta chain derives from a study of T-cell memory formation after mild COVID-19. MiXCR, run by TCRdb on the 5' RACE reads, gives a single entry per CDR3 protein. Among about 560,000 distinct CDR3 sequences listed, 15% to 20% were seen once. This clonotype has a count of ten or more. CDR3 length equals 14 residues. Per the germline V gene, CDR1 is SGHRS and CDR2 is YFSETQ. Between the trimmed V and J ends, which lost 0 bases and 0 bases, there was a span of 6 bases. J is TRBJ2-5 and V is TRBV5-1; D might be TRBD1 (5 bases). Sequences were obtained from PBMCs or a T cell subset sorted from them (not recorded which). This clonotype was sampled from an adult woman who had mild COVID-19 (a few samples of this study predate the infection). Cell type and time point are not known. CDR3 sequence reads: CASSLAGNQETQYF. CDR3 DNA sequence: TGCGCCAGCAGCTTGGCAGGGAACCAAGAGACCCAGTACTTC.